Listed here are 17 T cell receptor beta chains from one sample, sequenced in a study of blood T cell repertoires in COVID-19. Using immunoSEQ multiplex PCR, the repertoire was profiled, and TCRdb retains in-frame clones only, with some absent. The sample holds some 340,000 clones, 83% seen once. The source material was PBMCs or T cells enriched from blood (not recorded which). These receptors came from a woman aged 50 to 60 who had recovered from COVID-19.

This chain links TRBV7-9 with TRBJ1-2; 8 bases are shared with TRBD1. The CDR3 length is 11 residues. Germline V gene data show CDR1 as SEHNR and CDR2 as FQNEAQ (reference sequence). V gave up 8 bases and J gave up 8 bases; unmatched junction bases: 4. For the CDR3, the DNA is TGTGCCAGCCGAACAGGGGGAGGCTACACCTTC. This translates into CASRTGGGYTF.

J is TRBJ2-1 and V is TRBV5-1, with TRBD2 identical over 8 bases. The CDR3 extends over 14 amino acids. Trimming took 4 bases from V and 8 from J; bases not matched to a gene: 8. Germline CDR1 SGHRS, CDR2 YFSETQ. The CDR3 bases are TGCGCCAGCAGCAGCTCCGGGACTAGAGATGAGCAGTTCTTC. This sequence encodes CASSSSGTRDEQFF.

The J gene is TRBJ1-6, the V gene TRBV27, with no clear D. The CDR3 has 14 amino acids. V dropped 2 bases and J dropped 6 bases, with 8 bases sitting between them. CDR1 is MNHEY and CDR2 is SMNVEV in the germline V gene (reference sequence). This chain's CDR3 is CASSLGRTNSPLHF. The CDR3, as DNA: TGTGCCAGCAGTTTAGGGAGAACTAATTCACCCCTCCACTTT.

V and J are TRBV5-1 and TRBJ1-5; 7 bases are shared with TRBD1. Germline assignment: CDR1 SGHRS and CDR2 YFSETQ. Unmatched junction bases numbered 2, after V lost 2 bases and J lost 0 bases. This CDR3 is built from 15 residues. The CDR3 reads CASSFGDSSNQPQHF. DNA of the CDR3: TGCGCCAGCAGCTTCGGGGACAGTAGCAATCAGCCCCAGCATTTT.

The chain couples TRBV27 to TRBJ1-2; 11 bases align to TRBD1. The J segment lost 5 bases and the V segment lost 8 bases, leaving 7 bases of the junction unmatched. From germline, CDR1 is MNHEY and CDR2 SMNVEV (reference sequence). The CDR3 runs to 14 residues. CDR3 bases: TGTGCCAGCGGGTACCGGGACAGGGGGTATGGCTACACCTTC. Translated: CASGYRDRGYGYTF.

V and J are TRBV30 and TRBJ2-3; no clear D. The CDR3 spans 13 residues. Germline values: CDR1 GTSNPN, CDR2 SVGIG (reference sequence). Trimming shortened V by 2 bases and J by 7 bases, and 13 bases separated the two germline ends. This CDR3 reads CAWSLGDWNTQYF. The CDR3 DNA is TGTGCCTGGAGTCTCGGAGATTGGAATACGCAGTATTTT. Drawing the rest from reference TRBV30 and TRBJ2-3, the complete variable domain is SQTIHQWPATLVQPVGSPLSLECTVEGTSNPNLYWYRQAAGRGLQLLFYSVGIGQISSEVPQNLSASRPQDRQFILSSKKLLLSDSGFYLCAWSLGDWNTQYFGPGTRLTVL.

The V and J genes are TRBV2 and TRBJ1-3; a weak D match, TRBD1 (6 bases). CDR1 SNHLY and CDR2 FYNNEI come from the germline V gene. The V gene lost 7 bases and the J gene lost 0 bases, with 13 bases spanning the gap. The CDR3 is 15 residues long. The CDR3 sequence: CASTRQAGSGNTIYF. The DNA for the CDR3 is TGTGCCAGCACAAGACAGGCCGGCTCTGGAAACACCATATATTTT.

For the CDR3, the DNA is TGTGCCAGCAGCCGCCGGGACAGGGGAAGTAGCACCGGGGAGCTGTTTTTT. Translating it yields CASSRRDRGSSTGELFF. The V gene is TRBV7-6, the J gene TRBJ2-2, with TRBD1 identical over 10 bases. The CDR3 sequence is 17 residues long. J lost 4 bases, V lost 5 bases, and 10 bases had no gene match. Germline V gives CDR1 SGHVS, CDR2 FNYEAQ.

The V gene is TRBV19, the J gene TRBJ1-6; tentative D call: TRBD1 (5 bases). V lost 3 bases to trimming and J lost 8 bases, with 14 bases between them. The CDR3 is 15 residues long. CDR1 is LNHDA and CDR2 is SQIVND in the germline V gene (reference sequence). The CDR3 spells CASSMAWGRDSPLHF. Here the CDR3 DNA reads TGTGCCAGTAGTATGGCGTGGGGCAGGGATTCACCCCTCCACTTT.

V and J are TRBV6-2 or TRBV6-3 and TRBJ2-5; no definite D call. Germline V CDR1 and CDR2: MNHEY, SVGEGT. This CDR3 comprises 12 residues. V was cut by 4 bases and J by 7 bases, with 10 bases left in between. CDR3 coding DNA: TGTGCCAGCAGTTTTGCGACGGGGACCCAGTACTTC. This sequence encodes CASSFATGTQYF.

This chain joins TRBV21-1 and TRBJ2-7; TRBD1 is the table's D call, not checked against the DNA. TRBV21-1 is a recognized pseudogene. This CDR3 spans 16 amino acids. The CDR3 region is CASSKEGTGGRYEQYF. Written as DNA, the CDR3 is TGTGCCAGCAGCAAAGAAGGGACAGGGGGCAGGTACGAGCAGTACTTC.

This clone was observed a single time. The V call is TRBV29-1, the J call TRBJ1-2; the match to TRBD1 covers 7 bases. V trimming: 8 bases; J trimming: 1 base; junction bases outside the gene matches: 4. The CDR3 is 12 residues long. From germline, CDR1 is SQVTM and CDR2 ANQGSEA. Written as DNA, the CDR3 is TGCAGCACCCGGGACAGTAACTATGGCTACACCTTC. Encoded protein: CSTRDSNYGYTF.

The chain employs TRBV19 and TRBJ1-1; D is perhaps TRBD1 (6 bases). V was pared by 5 bases and J by 1 base, with 11 bases between. Germline values: CDR1 LNHDA, CDR2 SQIVND (reference sequence). CDR3 length equals 14 residues. The CDR3 coding sequence is TGTGCCAGTAGTCGGGGGGGGGCGAACACTGAAGCTTTCTTT. Its protein product is CASSRGGANTEAFF.

The chain joins TRBV7-3 to TRBJ2-2; 9 nucleotides align to TRBD2. V lost 1 base, J lost 1 base, and 7 bases stayed unmatched. The CDR3 is 18 residues long. Per the germline V gene, CDR1 is SGHTA and CDR2 is FQGTGA. The CDR3 DNA follows: TGTGCCAGCAGCTTAAATCCTAGCGGGGATTTGAACACCGGGGAGCTGTTTTTT. Protein sequence: CASSLNPSGDLNTGELFF.

In its sample, this clone was seen a few times. The genes are TRBV27 and TRBJ2-7, with 11 bases lining up with TRBD1. The ends lost 5 bases at V and 3 bases at J; junction bases unmatched: 9. The V gene's germline CDR1 is MNHEY and CDR2 SMNVEV (reference sequence). The CDR3 totals 16 residues. The chain's CDR3 is CASSRIPGTGGYEQYF. In nucleotides, the CDR3 is TGTGCCAGCAGTCGAATCCCCGGGACAGGGGGCTACGAGCAGTACTTC.

Only a few counts were recorded for this clone. The V and J genes are TRBV5-1 and TRBJ1-1; TRBD1 matches at 7 bases. The ends lost 3 bases at V and 1 base at J; junction bases unmatched: 3. The CDR3 runs 14 residues. From germline, CDR1 is SGHRS and CDR2 YFSETQ. CDR3 amino acids: CASSSRQGNTEAFF. The CDR3 nucleotides read TGCGCCAGCAGCTCGAGACAGGGGAACACTGAAGCTTTCTTT.

The rearrangement uses TRBV6-6 and TRBJ1-1; 7 bases are shared with TRBD1. The CDR3 length is 13 residues. Looked up from germline, CDR1 is MNHNY and CDR2 is SVGAGI (reference sequence). With 5 bases clipped from V and 4 bases from J, the junction kept 4 bases outside the gene matches. The CDR3 spells CASSPYRGTEAFF. The CDR3 DNA reads TGTGCCAGCAGTCCTTACAGGGGCACTGAAGCTTTCTTT.